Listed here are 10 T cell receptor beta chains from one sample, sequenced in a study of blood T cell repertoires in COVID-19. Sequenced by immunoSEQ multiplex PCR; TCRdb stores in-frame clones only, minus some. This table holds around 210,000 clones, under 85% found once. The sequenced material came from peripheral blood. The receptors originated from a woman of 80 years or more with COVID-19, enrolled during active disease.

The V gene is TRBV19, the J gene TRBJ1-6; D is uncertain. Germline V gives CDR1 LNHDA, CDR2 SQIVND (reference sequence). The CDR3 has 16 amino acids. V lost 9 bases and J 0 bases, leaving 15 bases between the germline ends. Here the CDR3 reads CARVSAGSSYNSPLHF. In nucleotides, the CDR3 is TGTGCCAGGGTTTCGGCGGGGAGCTCCTATAATTCACCCCTCCACTTT.

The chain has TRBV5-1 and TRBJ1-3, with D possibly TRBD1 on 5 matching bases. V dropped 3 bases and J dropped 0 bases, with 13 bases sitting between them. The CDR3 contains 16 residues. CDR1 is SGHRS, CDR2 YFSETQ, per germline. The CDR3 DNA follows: TGCGCCAGCAGCTGGGGGGGTCCCTCCTCTGGAAACACCATATATTTT. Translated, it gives CASSWGGPSSGNTIYF. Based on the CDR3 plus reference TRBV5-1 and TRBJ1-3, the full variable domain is KAGVTQTPRYLIKTRGQQVTLSCSPISGHRSVSWYQQTPGQGLQFLFEYFSETQRNKGNFPGRFSGRQFSNSRSEMNVSTLELGDSALYLCASSWGGPSSGNTIYFGEGSWLTVV.

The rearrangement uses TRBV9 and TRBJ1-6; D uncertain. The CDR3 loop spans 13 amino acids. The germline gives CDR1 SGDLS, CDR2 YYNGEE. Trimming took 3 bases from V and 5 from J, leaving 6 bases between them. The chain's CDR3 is CASSAINNSPLHF. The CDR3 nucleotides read TGTGCCAGCAGCGCCATCAATAATTCACCCCTCCACTTT.

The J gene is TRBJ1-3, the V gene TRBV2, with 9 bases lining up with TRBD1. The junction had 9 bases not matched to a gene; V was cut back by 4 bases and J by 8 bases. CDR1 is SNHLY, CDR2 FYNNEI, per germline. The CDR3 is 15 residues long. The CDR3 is CASSVRDRVADTIYF. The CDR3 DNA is TGTGCCAGCAGTGTCCGGGACAGGGTCGCGGACACCATATATTTT. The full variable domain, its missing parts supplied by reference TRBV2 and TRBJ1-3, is EPEVTQTPSHQVTQMGQEVILRCVPISNHLYFYWYRQILGQKVEFLVSFYNNEISEKSEIFDDQFSVERPDGSNFTLKIRSTKLEDSAMYFCASSVRDRVADTIYFGEGSWLTVV.

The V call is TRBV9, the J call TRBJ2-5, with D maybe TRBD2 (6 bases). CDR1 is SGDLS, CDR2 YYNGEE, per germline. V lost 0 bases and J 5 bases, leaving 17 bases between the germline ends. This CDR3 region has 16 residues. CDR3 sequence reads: CASSVAPIGGRETQYF. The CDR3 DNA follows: TGTGCCAGCAGCGTAGCGCCCATCGGGGGTAGGGAGACCCAGTACTTC.

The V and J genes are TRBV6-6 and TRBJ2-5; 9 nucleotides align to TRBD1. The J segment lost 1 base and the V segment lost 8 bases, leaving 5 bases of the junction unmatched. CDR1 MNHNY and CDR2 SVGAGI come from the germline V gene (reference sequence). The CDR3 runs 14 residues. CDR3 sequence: CASRQGGSQETQYF. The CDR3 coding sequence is TGTGCCAGCCGACAGGGGGGGTCCCAAGAGACCCAGTACTTC.

For the CDR3, the DNA is TGTGCCAGCACCGGGGTCACCTATAATTCACCCCTCCACTTT. Protein product: CASTGVTYNSPLHF. The chain recombines TRBV2 with TRBJ1-6, with no clear D. The CDR3 runs to 14 residues. V lost 7 bases to trimming and J lost 2 bases, with 9 bases between them. Germline V gives CDR1 SNHLY, CDR2 FYNNEI.

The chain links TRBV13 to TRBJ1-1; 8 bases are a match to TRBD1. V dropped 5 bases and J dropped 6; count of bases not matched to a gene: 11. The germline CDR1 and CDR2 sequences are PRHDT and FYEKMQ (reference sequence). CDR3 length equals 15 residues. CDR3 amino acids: CASSEIRGLGAEAFF. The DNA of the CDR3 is TGTGCCAGCAGCGAAATCAGGGGGCTCGGCGCTGAAGCTTTCTTT.

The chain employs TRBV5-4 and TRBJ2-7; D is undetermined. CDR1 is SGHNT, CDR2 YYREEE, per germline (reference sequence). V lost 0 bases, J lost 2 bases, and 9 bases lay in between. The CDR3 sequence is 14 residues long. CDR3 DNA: TGTGCCAGCAGCTTGGCAGGCCTCACCTACGAGCAGTACTTC. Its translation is CASSLAGLTYEQYF.

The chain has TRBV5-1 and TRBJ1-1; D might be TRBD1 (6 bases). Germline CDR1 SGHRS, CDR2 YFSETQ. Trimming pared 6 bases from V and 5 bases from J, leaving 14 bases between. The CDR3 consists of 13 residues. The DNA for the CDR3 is TGCGCCAGCACCCGGGACACCATAACTGAAGCTTTCTTT. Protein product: CASTRDTITEAFF.